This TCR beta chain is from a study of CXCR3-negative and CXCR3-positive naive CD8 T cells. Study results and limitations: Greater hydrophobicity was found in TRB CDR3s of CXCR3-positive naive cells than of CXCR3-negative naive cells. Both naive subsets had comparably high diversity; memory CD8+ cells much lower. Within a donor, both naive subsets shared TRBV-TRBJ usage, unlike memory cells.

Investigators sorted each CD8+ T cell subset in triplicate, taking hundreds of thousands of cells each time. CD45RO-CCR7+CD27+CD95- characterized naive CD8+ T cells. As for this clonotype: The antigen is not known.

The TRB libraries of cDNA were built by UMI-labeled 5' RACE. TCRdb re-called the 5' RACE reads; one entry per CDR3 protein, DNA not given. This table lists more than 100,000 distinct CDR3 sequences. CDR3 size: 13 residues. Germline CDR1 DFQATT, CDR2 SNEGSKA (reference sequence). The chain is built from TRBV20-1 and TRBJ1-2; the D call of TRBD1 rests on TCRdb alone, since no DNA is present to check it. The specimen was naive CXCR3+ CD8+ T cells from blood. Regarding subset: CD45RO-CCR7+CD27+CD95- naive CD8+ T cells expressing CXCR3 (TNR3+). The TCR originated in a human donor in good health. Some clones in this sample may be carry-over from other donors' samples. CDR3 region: CSARDPGGYGYTF.